The following is a T cell receptor (beta chain) sequence with its context. The target antigen is unknown. A multiplex PCR was run with 60 Vbeta primers and 13 Jbeta primers. The table came from immunoSEQ multiplex PCR; TCRdb's copy has only in-frame clones and leaves some out. The table shows under 200,000 clones, with approximately 70% occurring only once. The record originates from a study of cytomegalovirus exposure and HLA in healthy donors. Study outcomes and limitations: An analysis was carried out later, and it reportedly showed fewer N-insertions in an Asian-associated ancestry cluster than the roughly 700-donor mean.

The CDR3 totals 16 residues. Per the germline V gene, CDR1 is SGHAT and CDR2 is FQNNGV. V lost 4 bases and J lost 2; bases outside the gene matches: 5. This sequence originates from a woman aged 25 to 39 in good health and CMV-seronegative. Sequencing was performed on PBMCs. This chain connects TRBV11-2 to TRBJ2-3; 11 positions match TRBD2. CDR3 amino acids: CASSYLAGGITDTQYF. CDR3 DNA sequence: TGTGCCAGCAGCTACCTAGCGGGGGGAATCACAGATACGCAGTATTTT.